Following are 2 T cell receptor beta chains from one sample sequenced in a study of identical twins. One entry per CDR3 protein, called by TCRdb with MiXCR from the 5' RACE reads. The data show about 220,000 distinct CDR3 sequences, with approximately 8.3% seen just once and less than 2.5% held by the top ten. Separately, the same data were catalogued under a study of yellow fever vaccine responses in identical twins.

Specimen: memory (CD45RO+) T cells sorted from blood. Receptor source: a woman aged 18-30 years in good health.

This clonotype was recorded many times. The V gene is TRBV12-3 or TRBV12-4, the J gene TRBJ2-7; D is perhaps TRBD1 (6 bases). Trimming stripped 8 bases from V and 7 bases from J, with 15 bases between. This CDR3 is built from 12 residues. CDR3 amino acids: CASGWTALEQYF. Written as DNA, the CDR3 is TGTGCCAGCGGGTGGACAGCCCTAGAGCAGTACTTC.

This clonotype was recorded many times. V is TRBV12-3 or TRBV12-4 and J is TRBJ2-3; D is uncertain. The length of the CDR3 is 14 residues. V gave up 3 bases and J gave up 6 bases, with 13 bases separating them. CDR3 DNA: TGTGCCAGCAGTTTGGCCCAAGGAACTGATACGCAGTATTTT. Amino acid sequence: CASSLAQGTDTQYF.